This T cell receptor beta chain was retrieved from a study of T cell changes during pregnancy in multiple sclerosis. J was trimmed by 7 bases and V by 6 bases; bases with no gene match: 8. Germline V gives CDR1 MNHNS, CDR2 SASEGT. The CDR3 contains 13 residues. Only in-frame clones appear in the TCRdb table, and some are missing; sequencing was by immunoSEQ multiplex PCR. The table records about 61,000 clones, about nine tenths of them present only once. This chain links TRBV6-1 with TRBJ1-1; 7 bases match TRBD1. The source material was peripheral blood, sampled in the first trimester of pregnancy. The sequence came from a female donor in good health, enrolled as a control in a pregnancy study. The CDR3 bases are TGTGCCAGCAGGGACGACAGGGACGGTGAAGCTTTCTTT. It translates to CASRDDRDGEAFF.